The 10 T cell receptor beta chains in this list originate from one sample, sequenced in a study of blood T cell repertoires in COVID-19. Profiling relied on immunoSEQ multiplex PCR, and the TCRdb table lists in-frame clones only, not all of them. The sample lists around 110,000 clones, 82% occurring once. Sequenced input: peripheral blood. The origin of the receptors is a man in his 70s with acute or convalescent COVID-19.

The rearrangement links TRBV7-3 to TRBJ2-5; the match to TRBD2 covers 8 bases. With 1 base clipped from V and 5 bases from J, the junction kept 6 bases outside the gene matches. In germline, CDR1 is SGHTA, CDR2 FQGTGA. The CDR3 is 15 residues long. In DNA form, the CDR3 reads TGTGCCAGCAGCTTAAGCAGCGGGGGTTGGGAGACCCAGTACTTC. Encoded protein: CASSLSSGGWETQYF.

J is TRBJ1-1 and V is TRBV5-1; D perhaps matches TRBD1 (5 bases). Germline CDR1 reads SGHRS; CDR2 reads YFSETQ. The CDR3 runs to 14 residues. V was trimmed by 0 bases and J by 1 base, leaving 7 bases between them. The CDR3 sequence: CASSLGGTNTEAFF. CDR3 nucleotide sequence: TGCGCCAGCAGCTTGGGGGGCACGAACACTGAAGCTTTCTTT. Full variable domain (outside the CDR3, taken from reference TRBV5-1 and TRBJ1-1): KAGVTQTPRYLIKTRGQQVTLSCSPISGHRSVSWYQQTPGQGLQFLFEYFSETQRNKGNFPGRFSGRQFSNSRSEMNVSTLELGDSALYLCASSLGGTNTEAFFGQGTRLTVV.

There are a few counts of this clone. The chain combines TRBV6-1 with TRBJ2-7; TRBD1 matches 11 bases. J lost 6 bases, V lost 3 bases, and 4 bases had no gene match. The germline V gene has CDR1 MNHNS and CDR2 SASEGT. The CDR3 is 14 residues long. The CDR3 reads CASSDADRGLEQYF. Written as DNA, the CDR3 is TGTGCCAGCAGTGATGCGGACAGGGGGCTCGAGCAGTACTTC.

V and J are TRBV30 and TRBJ2-2, with 7 bases lining up with TRBD1. V lost 4 bases to trimming and J lost 7 bases; unmatched junction nucleotides: 6. This CDR3 is built from 13 residues. Germline V CDR1 and CDR2: GTSNPN, SVGIG (reference sequence). CDR3 in DNA: TGTGCCTGGATCGGGACAGAGGGCGGGGAGCTGTTTTTT. Its protein is CAWIGTEGGELFF.

The chain is built from TRBV4-2 and TRBJ2-3; TRBD2 matches at 10 bases. Trimming at V came to 0 bases and at J to 0 bases, leaving 9 bases not matched to a gene. Germline CDR1 LGHNA, CDR2 YNFKEQ. This CDR3 region has 19 residues. The CDR3 DNA reads as TGTGCCAGCAGCCAAGAACCCAGCGGGGGGGCTTTTAGCACAGATACGCAGTATTTT. As protein: CASSQEPSGGAFSTDTQYF.

The gene calls are TRBV7-9 and TRBJ1-2; D is unclear. The CDR3 is made up of 10 amino acids. Germline values: CDR1 SEHNR, CDR2 FQNEAQ (reference sequence). The V end lost 5 bases, the J end lost 4 bases, and 2 bases lay between the germline ends. The CDR3 protein is CASSRYGYTF. The CDR3 nucleotides read TGTGCCAGCAGCCGCTATGGCTACACCTTC.

This clone was observed a handful of times. J is TRBJ1-2 and V is TRBV30; D ambiguous. CDR3 length: 13 residues. Deletions cut 3 bases from V and 2 bases from J, with 10 bases between. The germline V gene encodes CDR1 GTSNPN and CDR2 SVGIG (reference sequence). Here the CDR3 DNA reads TGTGCCTGGAGCCAGAGGGCCAACTATGGCTACACCTTC. As protein: CAWSQRANYGYTF.

J is TRBJ2-3 and V is TRBV18, with a weak D call TRBD1 (5 bases). Trimming took off 2 bases at V and 4 bases at J, with 16 bases between the two ends. This CDR3 is built from 16 residues. CDR1 and CDR2 from the germline V gene are KGHSH and LQKENI. CDR3 sequence: CASSPNIQGSADTQYF. CDR3 sequence (DNA): TGTGCCAGCTCACCAAATATTCAGGGTTCGGCAGATACGCAGTATTTT.

This chain joins TRBV7-9 and TRBJ2-7; TRBD1 is a possible D gene (5 bases). Trimming stripped 2 bases from V and 2 bases from J, with 13 bases between. The germline gives CDR1 SEHNR, CDR2 FQNEAQ (reference sequence). This CDR3 contains 15 residues. In DNA form, the CDR3 reads TGTGCCAGCAGCTTAAGTAGGGGTCTTACCTACGAGCAGTACTTC. Translation: CASSLSRGLTYEQYF.

This clone has only a few counts. This sequence joins TRBV5-1 and TRBJ2-3; D call uncertain. The germline gives CDR1 SGHRS, CDR2 YFSETQ. The CDR3 sequence is 13 residues long. Trimming took 2 bases from V and 8 from J, leaving 12 bases between them. The CDR3 is CASSFLGLGTQYF. The CDR3 DNA sequence: TGCGCCAGCAGCTTTCTAGGTTTGGGTACGCAGTATTTT.